This passage covers 32 T cell receptor beta chains from one sample sequenced in a study of T cell changes during pregnancy in multiple sclerosis. Libraries were prepared by immunoSEQ multiplex PCR; TCRdb keeps only in-frame clonotypes and omits some of them. The sample holds about 38,000 clones, 91% seen once. The sample consisted of CD8+ T cells from peripheral blood mononuclear cells, taken in the second trimester of pregnancy. The receptor set was obtained from a female donor with multiple sclerosis, enrolled in a pregnancy study.

This chain uses TRBV7-9 with TRBJ2-2; TRBD1 might be the D (6 bases). The length of the CDR3 is 19 residues. CDR1 SEHNR and CDR2 FQNEAQ come from the germline V gene (reference sequence). The V and J ends lost 4 bases and 6 bases respectively, with 27 bases between them. The CDR3 sequence is CASSSHRTVHRAGSGELFF. CDR3 sequence (DNA): TGTGCCAGCAGCTCGCACCGTACAGTACACAGGGCAGGGTCCGGGGAGCTGTTTTTT.

In DNA form, the CDR3 reads TGCGCCAGCAGCTTGTACAGGGGGAATGAGCAGTTCTTC. This sequence encodes CASSLYRGNEQFF. The V call is TRBV5-1, the J call TRBJ2-1; 8 bases are a match to TRBD1. Per the germline V gene, CDR1 is SGHRS and CDR2 is YFSETQ. Trimming took 1 base from V and 7 from J; bases not matched to a gene: 1. The CDR3 spans 13 residues.

The J gene is TRBJ2-3, the V gene TRBV19; tentative D call: TRBD2 (5 bases). The V end lost 8 bases, the J end lost 0 bases, and 15 bases lay between the germline ends. The CDR3 has 15 amino acids. The germline gives CDR1 LNHDA, CDR2 SQIVND (reference sequence). This chain's CDR3 is CASEDGKASTDTQYF. The CDR3 DNA is TGTGCCAGTGAGGACGGGAAGGCTAGCACAGATACGCAGTATTTT.

V and J are TRBV7-9 and TRBJ1-1; TRBD1 might be the D (6 bases). Germline assignment: CDR1 SEHNR and CDR2 FQNEAQ (reference sequence). The CDR3 runs 12 residues. The V gene lost 2 bases and the J gene lost 11 bases, with 12 bases spanning the gap. The CDR3 loop reads CASSLRGHMAFF. The DNA of the CDR3 is TGTGCCAGCAGCTTAAGGGGACATATGGCTTTCTTT.

The gene calls are TRBV6-1 and TRBJ2-1; 7 bases map to TRBD2. V gave up 5 bases and J gave up 5 bases; unmatched junction bases: 9. This CDR3 comprises 15 residues. CDR1 is MNHNS, CDR2 SASEGT, per germline. CDR3 coding DNA: TGTGCCAGCAGTATACTAGCGACCGCTAACAATGAGCAGTTCTTC. Translating it yields CASSILATANNEQFF.

This clone was detected only a few times. V and J are TRBV10-3 and TRBJ1-1; possibly TRBD1 for D (6 bases). The V gene lost 3 bases and the J gene lost 7 bases, with 21 bases spanning the gap. The CDR3 is 16 amino acids. Germline V CDR1 and CDR2: ENHRY, SYGVKD. CDR3 sequence (DNA): TGTGCCATCAGTGAACCTCAGGGGCGGGTGCGCGATGAAGCTTTCTTT. Its protein is CAISEPQGRVRDEAFF.

The chain joins TRBV7-2 to TRBJ2-3; 10 nucleotides line up with TRBD2. The CDR3 is 16 residues long. Germline CDR1 and CDR2: SGHTA and FQGNSA. V was clipped by 5 bases and J by 9 bases; unmatched bases: 14. The CDR3 region has the DNA TGTGCCAGCAGCGCCACTAGCGGGACGAGATTCTTCACGCAGTATTTT. Residues: CASSATSGTRFFTQYF. The whole variable domain, filled in from reference TRBV7-2 and TRBJ2-3, reads GAGVSQSPSNKVTEKGKDVELRCDPISGHTALYWYRQSLGQGLEFLIYFQGNSAPDKSGLPSDRFSAERTGGSVSTLTIQRTQQEDSAVYLCASSATSGTRFFTQYFGPGTRLTVL.

This clone was counted a single time. The chain uses TRBV30 and TRBJ1-2; D is possibly TRBD1 (5 bases). Germline V gene lookup returns CDR1 GTSNPN and CDR2 SVGIG (reference sequence). This CDR3 contains 12 residues. With 3 bases removed from V and 8 bases from J, the gap between germline ends came to 13 bases. The DNA for the CDR3 is TGTGCCTGGAGCTGGGGCATGGGAGGCTACACCTTC. This codes for CAWSWGMGGYTF.

The rearrangement uses TRBV27 and TRBJ1-2; 10 bases are a match to TRBD1. The length of the CDR3 is 13 residues. With V trimmed by 4 bases and J by 5 bases, 1 base remained unmatched. Germline CDR1 MNHEY, CDR2 SMNVEV (reference sequence). CDR3 residues: CASSSDRGYGYTF. Written as DNA, the CDR3 is TGTGCCAGCAGTTCGGACAGGGGGTATGGCTACACCTTC.

The genes are TRBV7-9 and TRBJ1-2; 8 bases are a match to TRBD1. CDR1 and CDR2 from the germline V gene are SEHNR and FQNEAQ (reference sequence). Losses at the gene ends were 5 bases for V and 4 bases for J; bases not matched to a gene: 18. This CDR3 contains 18 residues. CDR3 in amino acids: CASSPAGTGGTFLYGYTF. CDR3 in DNA: TGTGCCAGCAGCCCAGCCGGGACAGGAGGCACATTTCTCTATGGCTACACCTTC.

The chain joins TRBV5-6 to TRBJ2-1; weak D call: TRBD1 (6 bases). Trimming left V 4 bases short and J 5 bases short, with 16 bases between. The CDR3 extends over 15 amino acids. Germline V gives CDR1 SGHDT, CDR2 YYEEEE. CDR3 coding DNA: TGTGCCAGCAGCCAAGACCGACAGGCGCACAATGAGCAGTTCTTC. Translated, it gives CASSQDRQAHNEQFF.

The V call is TRBV19, the J call TRBJ2-7; 7 nucleotides line up with TRBD1. The CDR3 is made up of 17 amino acids. The V gene's germline CDR1 is LNHDA and CDR2 SQIVND (reference sequence). Trimming removed 1 base from V and 2 bases from J; junction bases left unmatched: 11. CDR3 DNA: TGTGCCAGTAGTATAGCCCTACCGGACAGGCCAGCCTACGAGCAGTACTTC. Its protein is CASSIALPDRPAYEQYF. Complete variable domain (other parts from reference TRBV19 and TRBJ2-7): DGGITQSPKYLFRKEGQNVTLSCEQNLNHDAMYWYRQDPGQGLRLIYYSQIVNDFQKGDIAEGYSVSREKKESFPLTVTSAQKNPTAFYLCASSIALPDRPAYEQYFGPGTRLTVT.

The V call is TRBV4-1, the J call TRBJ2-1; weak D call: TRBD2 (5 bases). Germline CDR1 is MGHRA and CDR2 is YSYEKL. V was trimmed by 2 bases and J by 8 bases, leaving 13 bases between them. The CDR3 runs to 14 residues. As DNA, the CDR3 is TGCGCCAGCAGCCAAATACTAGGCGGCGATGAGCAGTTCTTC. Its protein is CASSQILGGDEQFF.

The chain links TRBV30 to TRBJ2-2; D perhaps matches TRBD2 (6 bases). Germline CDR1 is GTSNPN and CDR2 is SVGIG (reference sequence). The CDR3 totals 14 residues. Trimming took 2 bases from V and 3 from J, leaving 10 bases between them. Here the CDR3 DNA reads TGTGCCTGGAGTCGGGACTTCTACACCGGGGAGCTGTTTTTT. It is translated as CAWSRDFYTGELFF.

The V call is TRBV19, the J call TRBJ1-1, with 10 bases that match TRBD1. Germline V gene lookup returns CDR1 LNHDA and CDR2 SQIVND (reference sequence). The CDR3 runs 17 residues. V lost 6 bases to trimming and J lost 3 bases; unmatched junction nucleotides: 13. The CDR3 sequence: CASSRTGGFFGDTEAFF. In DNA, the CDR3 is TGTGCCAGTAGCCGGACAGGGGGTTTTTTTGGGGACACTGAAGCTTTCTTT.

The chain has TRBV29-1 and TRBJ1-5; a possible D gene is TRBD1 (6 bases). The CDR3 length is 13 residues. The V end lost 4 bases, the J end lost 4 bases, and 11 bases lay between the germline ends. Germline CDR1 is SQVTM and CDR2 is ANQGSEA. The CDR3 region is CSVGDDRNQPQHF. In DNA, the CDR3 is TGCAGCGTTGGGGACGACAGGAATCAGCCCCAGCATTTT.

This chain connects TRBV5-1 to TRBJ2-7, with 9 bases aligning to TRBD2. J lost 1 base, V lost 0 bases, and 5 bases had no gene match. Germline loops: CDR1 SGHRS, CDR2 YFSETQ. This CDR3 has 16 amino acids. The CDR3 nucleotides read TGCGCCAGCAGCTTGGCCGGTAGCGGGGGTTCCTACGAGCAGTACTTC. This sequence encodes CASSLAGSGGSYEQYF. The variable domain in full, completed from reference TRBV5-1 and TRBJ2-7, reads KAGVTQTPRYLIKTRGQQVTLSCSPISGHRSVSWYQQTPGQGLQFLFEYFSETQRNKGNFPGRFSGRQFSNSRSEMNVSTLELGDSALYLCASSLAGSGGSYEQYFGPGTRLTVT.

This chain joins TRBV5-1 and TRBJ1-2; 8 positions agree with TRBD1. V dropped 0 bases and J dropped 8; count of bases not matched to a gene: 9. Germline CDR1 reads SGHRS; CDR2 reads YFSETQ. The CDR3 sequence is 15 residues long. CDR3 amino acids: CASSLAQGAGKGYTF. The DNA for the CDR3 is TGCGCCAGCAGCTTGGCTCAGGGGGCTGGGAAGGGCTACACCTTC.

The rearrangement links TRBV19 to TRBJ2-1; 8 bases are shared with TRBD2. The V and J ends lost 6 bases and 7 bases, in that order; junction bases with no gene match: 5. The CDR3 length is 13 residues. The germline V gene has CDR1 LNHDA and CDR2 SQIVND (reference sequence). This chain's CDR3 is CASSPGLGNEQFF. CDR3 DNA sequence: TGTGCCAGTAGCCCGGGACTAGGAAATGAGCAGTTCTTC.

Only one count was recorded for this clone. The genes are TRBV7-2 and TRBJ2-3, with 15 bases lining up with TRBD2. The CDR3 is made up of 19 amino acids. Germline lookup yields CDR1 SGHTA and CDR2 FQGNSA. With V trimmed by 1 base and J by 4 bases, 9 bases remained unmatched. For the CDR3, the DNA is TGTGCCAGCAGCTTAGGACCCGGGACTAGCGGGAGGTGGGCAGATACGCAGTATTTT. Translation gives CASSLGPGTSGRWADTQYF.

V usage is TRBV6-5 and J usage is TRBJ2-1; D unclear. The CDR3 has 13 amino acids. The V end was cut by 0 bases, the J end by 5 bases, with 5 bases between. The germline V gene has CDR1 MNHEY and CDR2 SVGAGI. The CDR3 nucleotides are TGTGCCAGCAGTTACTCTATAAACAATGAGCAGTTCTTC. Translation gives CASSYSINNEQFF.

This clone was seen only once. The chain uses TRBV4-3 and TRBJ1-1; 7 bases are shared with TRBD1. The CDR3 has 14 amino acids. Germline V gene sequence: CDR1 LGHNA, CDR2 YSLEER. The V segment lost 2 bases and the J segment 5 bases; nucleotides outside the gene matches: 5. CDR3 nucleotides: TGCGCCAGCAGCCAATCCCTACAGGGGACTGAAGCTTTCTTT. Protein product: CASSQSLQGTEAFF.

The V gene is TRBV19, the J gene TRBJ2-4, with a tentative D call TRBD1 (5 bases). Trimming removed 4 bases at V and 0 bases at J, with 13 bases between. The CDR3 is made up of 16 amino acids. Germline CDR1 is LNHDA and CDR2 is SQIVND (reference sequence). For the CDR3, the DNA is TGTGCCAGTAGTACCCCACAGGCTATAGCCAAAAACATTCAGTACTTC. This encodes CASSTPQAIAKNIQYF.

The chain is built from TRBV6-6 and TRBJ2-1; maybe TRBD2 (6 bases). The ends were cut back, 11 bases at V and 2 bases at J, with 13 bases in the middle. Germline V gives CDR1 MNHNY, CDR2 SVGAGI (reference sequence). This CDR3 is built from 13 residues. The CDR3 loop reads CAAGSQTYNEQFF. The DNA of the CDR3 is TGTGCCGCCGGGAGTCAGACCTACAATGAGCAGTTCTTC.

The gene calls are TRBV7-7 and TRBJ2-5, with 7 bases that match TRBD1. Germline assignment: CDR1 SSHAT and CDR2 FNYEAQ (reference sequence). Germline trimming cut 1 base from V and 2 bases from J; bases unmatched to any gene: 4. CDR3 length: 15 residues. The CDR3 protein is CASSLGTGVQETQYF. The CDR3 DNA reads TGTGCCAGCAGCTTAGGGACAGGAGTACAAGAGACCCAGTACTTC.

This chain joins TRBV12-5 and TRBJ1-2, with 7 bases identical to TRBD1. The ends lost 2 bases at V and 2 bases at J; junction bases unmatched: 5. CDR1 LGHNT and CDR2 FRNRAP come from the germline V gene. This CDR3 is 15 amino acids long. Here the CDR3 DNA reads TGTGCTAGTGGTTTGCAGGCAGGGGGGAACTATGGCTACACCTTC. This encodes CASGLQAGGNYGYTF.

CDR3 loop: CASSLYGRGATDTQYF. The CDR3 bases are TGCGCCAGCAGCTTGTATGGCAGGGGGGCCACGGATACGCAGTATTTT. This chain links TRBV5-1 with TRBJ2-3, with D perhaps matching TRBD1 (7 bases). The CDR3 has 16 residues. Looked up from germline, CDR1 is SGHRS and CDR2 is YFSETQ. With 1 base removed from V and 6 bases from J, the gap between germline ends came to 18 bases.

This chain uses TRBV25-1 with TRBJ2-3; the match to TRBD1 covers 9 bases. Trimming cost V 2 bases and J 4 bases; bases outside gene matches: 4. Germline assignment: CDR1 MGHDK and CDR2 SYGVNS. CDR3 size: 15 residues. The CDR3 reads CASSEGYRGPDTQYF. DNA of the CDR3: TGTGCCAGCAGTGAAGGGTACAGGGGGCCAGATACGCAGTATTTT.

The chain links TRBV6-6 to TRBJ2-7; maybe TRBD1 (6 bases). The V end was cut by 2 bases, the J end by 5 bases, with 16 bases between. The CDR3 totals 15 residues. The V gene's germline CDR1 is MNHNY and CDR2 SVGAGI (reference sequence). CDR3 amino acids: CASSYPDQGINEQYF. For the CDR3, the DNA is TGTGCCAGCAGTTACCCGGATCAGGGGATCAACGAGCAGTACTTC.

V is TRBV15 and J is TRBJ2-3, with 10 bases matching TRBD2. This CDR3 spans 18 amino acids. CDR1 and CDR2 from the germline V gene are LNHNV and YYDKDF (reference sequence). Trimming took 0 bases from V and 3 from J; bases not matched to a gene: 9. The CDR3 spells CATSREFASGGLTDTQYF. The CDR3 DNA reads as TGTGCCACCAGCAGAGAGTTTGCTAGCGGGGGTTTAACAGATACGCAGTATTTT.

The chain has TRBV15 and TRBJ1-1; D is perhaps TRBD1 (5 bases). This CDR3 spans 18 amino acids. With 1 base removed from V and 4 bases from J, the gap between germline ends came to 22 bases. The germline V gene has CDR1 LNHNV and CDR2 YYDKDF (reference sequence). The CDR3 is CATSRGPGLFLWGTEAFF. In nucleotides, the CDR3 is TGTGCCACCAGCAGAGGGCCGGGACTTTTTCTTTGGGGCACTGAAGCTTTCTTT.

This chain joins TRBV4-2 and TRBJ2-3; 8 nucleotides agree with TRBD2. CDR1 is LGHNA, CDR2 YNFKEQ, per germline. CDR3 length equals 15 residues. Losses at the gene ends were 0 bases for V and 5 bases for J; bases not matched to a gene: 4. The DNA for the CDR3 is TGTGCCAGCAGCCAAGAGGAGACTAGCGTAGATACGCAGTATTTT. Translated, it gives CASSQEETSVDTQYF.